The 17 T cell receptor beta chains presented below share a single source sample, sequenced in a study of naive and memory T cell subsets. The beta constant-region primer was an equimolar mix of two oligonucleotides covering TRBC1 and TRBC2. Ligated cDNA was amplified by four rounds of PCR with nested alpha and beta constant-region primers and SP2. TCRdb redid the calling of the UMI-ligation and nested PCR reads with MiXCR, one entry per CDR3 protein. The sample contains 6,000 to 8,000 distinct CDR3 sequences, around 27% of which appear only once. The material sequenced was CD8+ TEMRA cells from blood. Subset reported: effector memory re-expressing CD45RA, CD45RA+ CD27-. These receptors originate from a human donor in good health.

The V call is TRBV4-3, the J call TRBJ1-2; TRBD1 might be the D (5 bases). V lost 1 base to trimming and J lost 4 bases, with 19 bases between them. This CDR3 has 17 residues. The germline gives CDR1 LGHNA, CDR2 YSLEER. In nucleotides, the CDR3 is TGCGCCAGCAGCCAAGGGATTGGGGACCAAAGGAGCTATGGCTACACCTTC. Translated, it gives CASSQGIGDQRSYGYTF.

This clonotype occurred a few times. The rearrangement uses TRBV12-3 or TRBV12-4 and TRBJ1-2; no clear D. V lost 2 bases, J lost 1 base, and 5 bases lay in between. The CDR3 consists of 13 residues. CDR3 sequence (DNA): TGTGCCAGCAGTTTACCGAATAACTATGGCTACACCTTC. This translates into CASSLPNNYGYTF.

This sequence joins TRBV4-3 and TRBJ2-3; 13 bases fit TRBD2. This CDR3 has 21 amino acids. After removal of 0 bases from V and 5 bases from J, the junction contained 17 bases not matched to a gene. Germline CDR1 reads LGHNA; CDR2 reads YSLEER. The CDR3 sequence is CASSQEIGLAGVKGGKDTQYF. CDR3 nucleotide sequence: TGCGCCAGCAGCCAAGAGATCGGACTAGCGGGAGTAAAGGGGGGGAAAGATACGCAGTATTTT.

The rearrangement links TRBV4-2 to TRBJ1-1; D gene ambiguous. Germline V lookup: CDR1 LGHNA, CDR2 YNFKEQ. V was trimmed by 1 base and J by 3 bases, leaving 6 bases between them. The CDR3 is 13 amino acids. The CDR3 sequence is CASSQVSYTEAFF. The CDR3 DNA follows: TGTGCCAGCAGCCAAGTCTCCTACACTGAAGCTTTCTTT.

This clonotype has at least ten counts. V gene TRBV2 combines with J gene TRBJ2-3; 9 bases are a match to TRBD1. This CDR3 has 15 residues. V lost 4 bases to trimming and J lost 0 bases; unmatched junction nucleotides: 2. The germline gives CDR1 SNHLY, CDR2 FYNNEI. In nucleotides, the CDR3 is TGTGCCAGCAGTGCCGGGACAGGGAGCACAGATACGCAGTATTTT. As protein: CASSAGTGSTDTQYF.

In its sample, this clonotype was seen once. The rearrangement uses TRBV11-1 and TRBJ2-1; TRBD1 agrees at 9 bases. This CDR3 contains 14 residues. Germline V gene sequence: CDR1 SGHAT, CDR2 FQDESV (reference sequence). Germline trimming cut 2 bases from V and 8 bases from J; bases unmatched to any gene: 4. The CDR3 DNA follows: TGTGCCAGCAGCTTATCCACAGGGGGCGATGAGCAGTTCTTC. This encodes CASSLSTGGDEQFF. Full variable domain (missing parts from reference TRBV11-1 and TRBJ2-1): EAEVAQSPRYKITEKSQAVAFWCDPISGHATLYWYRQILGQGPELLVQFQDESVVDDSQLPKDRFSAERLKGVDSTLKIQPAELGDSAMYLCASSLSTGGDEQFFGPGTRLTVL.

This clonotype was seen a few times. This rearrangement joins TRBV25-1 to TRBJ2-5; unclear D gene. CDR3 size: 13 residues. Germline lookup yields CDR1 MGHDK and CDR2 SYGVNS. The germline V and J ends were trimmed by 7 bases and 0 bases, with 9 bases remaining between them. The CDR3 region has the DNA TGTGCCAGCACCCCGAAATACCAAGAGACCCAGTACTTC. Protein sequence: CASTPKYQETQYF.

The V and J genes are TRBV4-3 and TRBJ2-3, with D uncertain. From germline, CDR1 is LGHNA and CDR2 YSLEER. The CDR3 has 20 residues. The ends were cut back, 1 base at V and 2 bases at J, with 25 bases in the middle. CDR3 in DNA: TGCGCCAGCAGCCAAGTAGGGTTCGGGCGCGCAAGTAGTGACACAGATACGCAGTATTTT. As protein: CASSQVGFGRASSDTDTQYF.

This CDR3 reads CASSLAGATQETQYF. CDR3 nucleotides: TGCGCCAGCAGCCTAGCGGGGGCGACGCAAGAGACCCAGTACTTC. The rearrangement joins TRBV4-1 to TRBJ2-5; 9 positions agree with TRBD2. This CDR3 is 15 amino acids long. Germline assignment: CDR1 MGHRA and CDR2 YSYEKL. J was trimmed by 2 bases and V by 4 bases; bases with no gene match: 5.

This chain uses TRBV6-2 or TRBV6-3 with TRBJ2-7, with 10 bases that match TRBD2. The CDR3 has 16 residues. Germline CDR1 is MNHEY and CDR2 is SVGEGT. V was pared by 2 bases and J by 2 bases, with 6 bases of the junction left unmatched. The CDR3 nucleotides are TGTGCCAGCAGTTACCGTGCTAGCGGGAGAACCTACGAGCAGTACTTC. Translated, it gives CASSYRASGRTYEQYF.

In this sample, this clonotype turned up a few times. The rearrangement links TRBV24-1 to TRBJ2-5, with 8 bases identical to TRBD2. V shed 0 bases, J shed 5 bases, and the junction held 13 bases outside the gene matches. The germline V gene has CDR1 KGHDR and CDR2 SFDVKD. CDR3 length: 18 amino acids. The DNA for the CDR3 is TGTGCCACCAGTGATTTGTTGGATCCAGCGGGAGCGGGGGAGACCCAGTACTTC. This codes for CATSDLLDPAGAGETQYF.

The V gene is TRBV6-2 or TRBV6-3, the J gene TRBJ2-7, with D unclear. The CDR3 covers 12 residues. CDR1 and CDR2 (germline): MNHEY, SVGEGT. Deletions cut 2 bases from V and 6 bases from J, with 8 bases between. DNA of the CDR3: TGTGCCAGCAGTTACAGGCTCGGCGAGCAGTACTTC. Translated, it gives CASSYRLGEQYF.

This clonotype showed up just a few times. This chain uses TRBV20-1 with TRBJ1-1, with a tentative D call TRBD1 (5 bases). V shed 8 bases and J shed 1 base, with 14 bases lying between them. This CDR3 has 13 amino acids. Germline CDR1 and CDR2: DFQATT and SNEGSKA (reference sequence). For the CDR3, the DNA is TGCAGTAGTATAGGGAGGGGGAACACTGAAGCTTTCTTT. Protein sequence: CSSIGRGNTEAFF.

A few counts support this clonotype. Here the CDR3 reads CASSLGAIEAFF. As DNA, the CDR3 is TGTGCCAGCAGTCTCGGGGCGATTGAAGCTTTCTTT. The V and J genes are TRBV12-3 or TRBV12-4 and TRBJ1-1; TRBD1 is a possible D gene (5 bases). CDR3 length: 12 residues. Trimming pared 5 bases from V and 7 bases from J, leaving 11 bases between.

This clonotype was picked up a small number of times. The chain is built from TRBV19 and TRBJ2-7, with TRBD1 matching 7 bases. Germline assignment: CDR1 LNHDA and CDR2 SQIVND (reference sequence). The length of the CDR3 is 13 residues. J was trimmed by 4 bases and V by 6 bases; bases with no gene match: 6. The chain's CDR3 is CASRGTEGYEQYF. The CDR3 region has the DNA TGTGCCAGTAGAGGGACAGAAGGATACGAGCAGTACTTC.

The chain carries TRBV28 and TRBJ2-7, with unresolved D. The CDR3 spans 15 residues. Trimming cost V 3 bases and J 3 bases, with 15 bases left between them. Germline CDR1 is MDHEN and CDR2 is SYDVKM. The chain's CDR3 is CASSFEDQVDYEQYF. The CDR3 region has the DNA TGTGCCAGCAGTTTCGAGGACCAGGTGGACTACGAGCAGTACTTC.

This clonotype appeared a few times. The chain employs TRBV20-1 and TRBJ2-5, with D possibly TRBD1 on 5 matching bases. The CDR3 totals 16 residues. V lost 6 bases, J lost 2 bases, and 22 bases lay in between. The germline V gene encodes CDR1 DFQATT and CDR2 SNEGSKA (reference sequence). The CDR3 DNA reads as TGCAGTGCAGAAGACAGAATTCGCCTCCTACAAGAGACCCAGTACTTC. It translates to CSAEDRIRLLQETQYF.